The rows below give T cell receptor beta chains drawn from one sample of a study of cytomegalovirus exposure and HLA in healthy donors. Measured with immunoSEQ multiplex PCR; TCRdb has only the in-frame clones, and not every one. The table includes 100,000 to 150,000 clones, about 73% detected once. Sequenced material: PBMCs. The receptors here all came from a woman in her 50s in good health and CMV-seropositive. Each CDR3 is given with its conserved first and last residue. D genes are given only for firm matches. Size is omitted from some rows. Given values are once, few, many or a class for expanded clones.

size	D	J	V	CDR3	DNA
-	TRBD1	TRBJ1-2	TRBV7-2	CASSRQGRLGNGYTF	TGTGCCAGCAGTCGACAGGGCCGGCTCGGCAATGGCTACACCTTC
-	TRBD1	TRBJ2-3	TRBV7-2	CASRPGQATDTQYF	TGTGCCAGCAGACCGGGACAGGCTACAGATACGCAGTATTTT
few	-	TRBJ2-1	TRBV4-3	CASSQDLAPEQFF	TGCGCCAGCAGCCAAGATTTAGCTCCTGAGCAGTTCTTC
-	-	TRBJ2-2	TRBV7-3	CASSFVTDTELFF	TGTGCCAGCAGCTTCGTGACTGATACGGAGCTGTTTTTT
-	-	TRBJ2-7	TRBV20-1	CSASQNYEQYF	TGCAGTGCCTCTCAAAACTACGAGCAGTACTTC
few	TRBD2	TRBJ2-7	TRBV20-1	CSGARAGEQYF	TGCAGTGGGGCCCGGGCGGGAGAACAGTACTTC
-	TRBD1	TRBJ1-6	TRBV5-6	CASSGQGARNSPLHF	TGTGCCAGCAGCGGACAGGGGGCGCGTAATTCACCCCTCCACTTT
-	-	TRBJ1-6	TRBV5-1	CASRKDSTNSPLHF	TGCGCCAGCCGTAAAGACAGTACTAATTCACCCCTCCACTTT
-	-	TRBJ2-2	TRBV5-1	CASSFDREDTGELFF	TGCGCCAGCAGCTTCGACAGGGAGGACACCGGGGAGCTGTTTTTT
-	TRBD2	TRBJ2-3	TRBV15	CATSRGGSTDTQYF	TGTGCCACCAGCAGGGGGGGGAGCACAGATACGCAGTATTTT
few	-	TRBJ2-3	TRBV11-2	CASSLEGGSTDTQYF	TGTGCCAGCAGCTTAGAAGGGGGTTCAACAGATACGCAGTATTTT
-	TRBD2	TRBJ2-5	TRBV2	CASISGGAGETQYF	TGTGCCAGCATCAGCGGGGGGGCCGGAGAGACCCAGTACTTC
few	TRBD2	TRBJ2-2	TRBV10-3	CAISAGGQGAGELFF	TGTGCCATCAGTGCGGGGGGGCAAGGGGCCGGGGAGCTGTTTTTT
-	-	TRBJ2-7	TRBV7-9	CASSPTSGQQYEQYF	TGTGCCAGCAGCCCAACAAGTGGGCAGCAGTACGAGCAGTACTTC
few	TRBD1	TRBJ2-5	TRBV5-1	CASSFTGAAQQETQYF	TGCGCCAGCAGCTTTACAGGGGCGGCCCAACAAGAGACCCAGTACTTC
-	-	TRBJ1-5	TRBV7-6	CASSLFSGPHQPQHF	TGTGCCAGCAGCTTATTTTCAGGGCCCCATCAGCCCCAGCATTTT
once	TRBD2	TRBJ2-1	TRBV29-1	CSVEAAGGLQSYNEQFF	TGCAGCGTTGAAGCAGCGGGGGGCCTTCAGAGTTACAATGAGCAGTTCTTC
-	-	TRBJ2-2	TRBV5-1	CASLLVSDSNTGELFF	TGCGCCAGCCTTTTGGTAAGCGACTCGAACACCGGGGAGCTGTTTTTT
-	-	TRBJ1-5	TRBV18	CASSGSREEPQHF	TGTGCCAGCTCAGGGAGCCGGGAGGAGCCCCAGCATTTT
few	-	TRBJ1-2	TRBV6-1	CASIIQAILNYGYTF	TGTGCCAGCATCATACAGGCCATCTTAAACTATGGCTACACCTTC
once	-	TRBJ2-1	TRBV27	CATSRGEIGEQFF	TGTGCCACCTCCCGCGGGGAAATCGGTGAGCAGTTCTTC
-	-	TRBJ1-2	TRBV18	CASSTTSSTAYGYTF	TGTGCCAGCTCAACTACTTCTTCGACAGCCTATGGCTACACCTTC
-	-	TRBJ2-3	TRBV6-1	CASARTASTDTQYF	TGTGCCAGCGCCCGGACAGCTAGCACAGATACGCAGTATTTT
-	TRBD1	TRBJ2-7	TRBV7-2	CASSLTGTGGYEQYF	TGTGCCAGCAGCTTAACCGGGACAGGGGGCTACGAGCAGTACTTC
few	TRBD1	TRBJ2-3	TRBV10-1	CASSTGGTDTQYF	TGCGCCAGCAGTACAGGGGGAACAGATACGCAGTATTTT
-	-	TRBJ2-1	TRBV14	CASSQDYYNEQFF	TGTGCCAGCAGCCAGGACTACTACAATGAGCAGTTCTTC
-	-	TRBJ2-7	TRBV6-1	CASSEPAGTSYEQYF	TGTGCCAGCAGTGAGCCGGCAGGCACCTCCTACGAGCAGTACTTC
-	-	TRBJ2-3	TRBV5-4	CASSLASTSTDTQYF	TGTGCCAGCAGCTTGGCTTCTACGAGCACAGATACGCAGTATTTT
few	TRBD1	TRBJ1-2	TRBV6-1	CASSEAGTVNYGYTF	TGTGCCAGCAGTGAAGCGGGGACAGTTAACTATGGCTACACCTTC
-	TRBD2	TRBJ2-3	TRBV11-2	CASSMGLAGNTQYF	TGTGCCAGCAGCATGGGACTAGCGGGGAATACGCAGTATTTT
-	-	TRBJ1-3	TRBV7-9	CASSLDRKYSGNTIYF	TGTGCCAGCAGCTTAGATCGTAAATACTCTGGAAACACCATATATTTT
-	TRBD1	TRBJ1-2	TRBV27	CASSPTWRSGGFGYTF	TGTGCCAGCAGCCCGACCTGGCGGTCAGGGGGTTTTGGCTACACCTTC
-	TRBD2	TRBJ2-7	TRBV7-9	CASSHRLAGGTYEQYF	TGTGCCAGCAGCCACCGACTAGCGGGGGGAACCTACGAGCAGTACTTC
-	TRBD1	TRBJ2-5	TRBV7-9	CASSLEITGGEETQYF	TGTGCCAGCAGCTTAGAGATAACAGGGGGCGAAGAGACCCAGTACTTC
once	TRBD1	TRBJ1-2	TRBV7-9	CASSLAGQGAFNYGYTF	TGTGCCAGCAGCTTAGCCGGGCAGGGGGCGTTTAACTATGGCTACACCTTC
few	-	TRBJ2-2	TRBV2	CASRVSEVTGELFF	TGTGCCAGCAGAGTAAGCGAGGTAACCGGGGAGCTGTTTTTT
-	-	TRBJ2-3	TRBV19	CASSGRGRTDTQYF	TGTGCCAGTAGCGGACGGGGTCGCACAGATACGCAGTATTTT
-	TRBD1	TRBJ2-1	TRBV19	CATTTTGQGLYNEQFF	TGTGCCACTACTACTACGGGACAGGGACTTTACAATGAGCAGTTCTTC
once	TRBD1	TRBJ1-2	TRBV19	CASIHGQGHQGYTF	TGTGCCAGTATCCACGGACAGGGGCATCAAGGCTACACCTTC
few	-	TRBJ1-1	TRBV11-2	CASSLKRGILMNTEAFF	TGTGCCAGCAGCTTAAAGAGGGGGATCCTCATGAACACTGAAGCTTTCTTT
-	-	TRBJ2-1	TRBV28	CASSSHMGHEQFF	TGTGCCAGCAGTTCCCATATGGGCCATGAGCAGTTCTTC
-	-	TRBJ1-2	TRBV6-6	CASSIRDTEGTF	TGTGCCAGCAGCATCCGGGACACGGAAGGTACCTTC
-	-	TRBJ2-2	TRBV7-9	CASSLGTEFTGELFF	TGTGCCAGCAGCTTAGGGACAGAATTCACCGGGGAGCTGTTTTTT
once	TRBD2	TRBJ2-7	TRBV4-1	CASSQDSPSGGPYEQYF	TGCGCCAGCAGCCAAGATAGCCCCAGCGGGGGCCCTTACGAGCAGTACTTC
-	-	TRBJ1-4	TRBV27	CASSPRVLEKLFF	TGTGCCAGCAGTCCGCGAGTGCTTGAAAAACTGTTTTTT
-	TRBD1	TRBJ2-7	TRBV11-3	CASSSGQGSYEQYF	TGTGCCAGCAGCTCGGGACAGGGCTCCTACGAGCAGTACTTC
-	TRBD1	TRBJ1-2	TRBV6-9	CASSGQGVGGYTF	TGTGCCAGCAGCGGACAGGGCGTAGGGGGCTACACCTTC
-	TRBD1	TRBJ2-7	TRBV19	CASSKDRGAYEQYF	TGTGCCAGTAGTAAGGACAGGGGGGCCTACGAGCAGTACTTC
once	TRBD1	TRBJ2-7	TRBV4-2	CASSREGPGQGTYEQYF	TGTGCCAGCAGCCGAGAGGGTCCGGGACAGGGGACCTACGAGCAGTACTTC
-	-	TRBJ2-1	TRBV28	CSSGSSYNEQFF	TGTTCAAGTGGTAGCTCCTACAATGAGCAGTTCTTC
-	-	TRBJ1-4	TRBV11-3	CASSLLQPTGKLFF	TGTGCCAGCAGCTTGCTACAACCCACAGGAAAACTGTTTTTT
-	TRBD1	TRBJ1-6	TRBV27	CASSPDRRNSPLHF	TGTGCCAGCAGTCCGGACAGGAGAAATTCACCCCTCCACTTT
-	TRBD2	TRBJ2-5	TRBV4-2	CASSRSGVEETQYF	TGTGCCAGCAGCCGAAGCGGGGTCGAGGAGACCCAGTACTTC
-	-	TRBJ1-5	TRBV6-4	CASSDPEGGPHQPQHF	TGTGCCAGCAGTGACCCGGAGGGTGGGCCCCATCAGCCCCAGCATTTT